Presented here are 26 T cell receptor beta chains from one specimen sequenced in a study of sequential checkpoint blockade in melanoma. Treatment described: randomized to nivolumab then ipilimumab (arm A) or the reverse (arm B). The data were produced by immunoSEQ multiplex PCR, yet TCRdb's version contains in-frame clones alone and is incomplete. The table includes 5,000 to 7,000 clones, around 21% detected once. The sequencing here drew on tumor tissue (inferred from file names), taken from a patient given nivolumab and ipilimumab in sequence. The receptors originated from a human donor with melanoma.

This clone has just a few counts. The chain has TRBV1 and TRBJ2-1; TRBD2, the table's D call, was not compared with the DNA. TRBV1 is termed a pseudogene. CDR3 length: 16 residues. CDR3 sequence (DNA): TGCACCAGCAGCCAAGAGGGTAGCAGCTCCTACAATGAGCAGTTCTTC. Residues: CTSSQEGSSSYNEQFF.

The rearrangement joins TRBV5-1 to TRBJ1-4; weak D call: TRBD1 (5 bases). Germline V lookup: CDR1 SGHRS, CDR2 YFSETQ. The V gene lost 4 bases and the J gene lost 3 bases, with 10 bases spanning the gap. The CDR3 has 14 amino acids. The CDR3 sequence is CASSRGEANEKLFF. The CDR3 DNA reads as TGCGCCAGCAGCCGAGGGGAGGCTAATGAAAAACTGTTTTTT.

This clone has only one observation. V usage is TRBV14 and J usage is TRBJ2-7, with D possibly matching TRBD1 (6 bases). The CDR3 runs 16 residues. Trimming removed 0 bases at V and 4 bases at J, with 16 bases between. Germline CDR1 reads SGHDN; CDR2 reads FVKESK. CDR3 sequence (DNA): TGTGCCAGCAGCCAAGACCCGGGACACTTTGTGTACGAGCAGTACTTC. It translates to CASSQDPGHFVYEQYF.

A few counts support this clone. The chain links TRBV30 to TRBJ1-4; TRBD1 agrees at 9 bases. Trimming cost V 7 bases and J 5 bases; bases outside gene matches: 5. There are 13 residues in the CDR3. Germline lookup yields CDR1 GTSNPN and CDR2 SVGIG (reference sequence). CDR3 sequence (DNA): TGTGCCTCGTTCGGGACAGGGAATGAAAAACTGTTTTTT. Its protein product is CASFGTGNEKLFF.

In this sample, this clone turned up a few times. The gene calls are TRBV28 and TRBJ1-1; maybe TRBD1 (5 bases). Germline CDR1 MDHEN, CDR2 SYDVKM. V lost 11 bases to trimming and J lost 4 bases, with 23 bases between them. The CDR3 consists of 15 residues. CDR3 DNA sequence: TGTGCCGGGGGGTTGAGCGGAAGAGATGGCACTGAAGCTTTCTTT. It codes for CAGGLSGRDGTEAFF.

This clone was found many times. The V call is TRBV12-2, the J call TRBJ2-7; the listed D gene, TRBD2, was not tested against the DNA. TRBV12-2 is assigned pseudogene status. This CDR3 has 15 amino acids. The CDR3 is CASRLGGTSSYEQYF. As DNA, the CDR3 is TGTGCAAGTCGCTTAGGGGGGACTAGCTCCTACGAGCAGTACTTC.

V gene TRBV19 combines with J gene TRBJ2-1; D not resolved. Germline V gene sequence: CDR1 LNHDA, CDR2 SQIVND (reference sequence). The V and J ends lost 2 bases and 6 bases respectively, with 8 bases between them. The CDR3 spans 13 residues. The DNA for the CDR3 is TGTGCCAGTAGTATAAATGGTATCAATGAGCAGTTCTTC. This translates into CASSINGINEQFF.

This clone was observed a handful of times. The chain joins TRBV6-8 to TRBJ2-5; TRBD2 aligns across 8 bases. CDR1 and CDR2 from the germline V gene are MNHGY and SAAAGT. J gave up 1 base and V 0 bases, and 13 bases lay outside the gene matches. The CDR3 is 19 amino acids. CDR3 in amino acids: CASSYSRIEGTSGQETQYF. The CDR3, as DNA: TGTGCCAGCAGTTACTCGAGGATAGAGGGTACTAGCGGCCAAGAGACCCAGTACTTC.

This clone occurred many times. The rearrangement uses TRBV6-8 and TRBJ2-5, with TRBD1 matching over 10 bases. This CDR3 contains 16 residues. Germline CDR1 is MNHGY and CDR2 is SAAAGT. J lost 0 bases, V lost 5 bases, and 6 bases had no gene match. CDR3: CASSDRGRGYQETQYF. The CDR3 DNA follows: TGTGCCAGCAGTGACAGGGGGCGCGGGTACCAAGAGACCCAGTACTTC.

This clone is medium-sized by share. The V and J genes are TRBV19 and TRBJ1-1; 8 bases agree with TRBD1. This CDR3 region has 17 residues. V dropped 5 bases and J dropped 4; count of bases not matched to a gene: 15. Germline values: CDR1 LNHDA, CDR2 SQIVND (reference sequence). In DNA, the CDR3 is TGTGCCAGTAGTGGGGACGGGACAGGTTGGACGAGCACTGAAGCTTTCTTT. It specifies CASSGDGTGWTSTEAFF. Combining the CDR3 with reference TRBV19 and TRBJ1-1 gives the whole variable domain DGGITQSPKYLFRKEGQNVTLSCEQNLNHDAMYWYRQDPGQGLRLIYYSQIVNDFQKGDIAEGYSVSREKKESFPLTVTSAQKNPTAFYLCASSGDGTGWTSTEAFFGQGTRLTVV.

This clone occurred a few times. The chain couples TRBV30 to TRBJ2-5; D is uncertain. The length of the CDR3 is 14 residues. V was shortened by 2 bases and J by 3 bases, with 13 bases between the two germline ends. Germline V gene data show CDR1 as GTSNPN and CDR2 as SVGIG (reference sequence). This CDR3 reads CAWSQDDRKETQYF. CDR3 DNA sequence: TGTGCCTGGAGTCAGGACGACCGGAAAGAGACCCAGTACTTC.

The chain is built from TRBV5-1 and TRBJ2-3, with a weak D call TRBD2 (6 bases). The germline V gene has CDR1 SGHRS and CDR2 YFSETQ. This CDR3 comprises 16 residues. V was shortened by 4 bases and J by 4 bases, with 19 bases between the two germline ends. The CDR3 loop reads CASSPAGTYPADTQYF. CDR3 in DNA: TGCGCCAGCAGCCCTGCCGGGACTTATCCCGCAGATACGCAGTATTTT. The full variable domain, with the rest looked up from reference TRBV5-1 and TRBJ2-3, is KAGVTQTPRYLIKTRGQQVTLSCSPISGHRSVSWYQQTPGQGLQFLFEYFSETQRNKGNFPGRFSGRQFSNSRSEMNVSTLELGDSALYLCASSPAGTYPADTQYFGPGTRLTVL.

The chain joins TRBV6-8 to TRBJ2-4, with 8 nucleotides matching TRBD2. Germline CDR1 and CDR2: MNHGY and SAAAGT. J lost 5 bases, V lost 2 bases, and 8 bases had no gene match. This CDR3 spans 16 amino acids. This CDR3 is CASSYLFGGAENIQYF. DNA of the CDR3: TGTGCCAGCAGTTACCTATTCGGGGGGGCGGAAAACATTCAGTACTTC.

This clone was recorded many times. The chain combines TRBV4-1 with TRBJ2-2; D possibly corresponds to TRBD2 (6 bases). This CDR3 is 16 amino acids long. Germline V lookup: CDR1 MGHRA, CDR2 YSYEKL. V gave up 4 bases and J gave up 5 bases, with 17 bases separating them. The CDR3, as DNA: TGCGCCAGCAGCCCCTTCGGGGGAGTTCTTACCGGGGAGCTGTTTTTT. Amino acids: CASSPFGGVLTGELFF.

This clone was recorded a few times. This sequence joins TRBV9 and TRBJ1-2, with D uncertain. Looked up from germline, CDR1 is SGDLS and CDR2 is YYNGEE. V was cut by 6 bases and J by 5 bases, with 11 bases left in between. This CDR3 contains 12 residues. CDR3 in amino acids: CASNLGFYGYTF. In nucleotides, the CDR3 is TGTGCCAGCAACTTGGGATTTTATGGCTACACCTTC.

The chain joins TRBV18 to TRBJ1-3, with 8 nucleotides matching TRBD1. V lost 4 bases, J lost 3 bases, and 5 bases stayed unmatched. The CDR3 covers 15 residues. Per the germline V gene, CDR1 is KGHSH and CDR2 is LQKENI. The CDR3 spells CASSQGQAVGNTIYF. CDR3 nucleotide sequence: TGTGCCAGCTCACAGGGACAGGCGGTTGGAAACACCATATATTTT. Together with reference TRBV18 and TRBJ1-3, the CDR3 gives the full variable domain: NAGVMQNPRHLVRRRGQEARLRCSPMKGHSHVYWYRQLPEEGLKFMVYLQKENIIDESGMPKERFSAEFPKEGPSILRIQQVVRGDSAAYFCASSQGQAVGNTIYFGEGSWLTVV.

The gene calls are TRBV30 and TRBJ2-7; D not certain. Germline V CDR1 and CDR2: GTSNPN, SVGIG (reference sequence). The CDR3 has 14 amino acids. Trimming cost V 3 bases and J 0 bases, with 12 bases left between them. This CDR3 reads CAWRALDASYEQYF. DNA for the CDR3: TGTGCCTGGAGGGCTCTAGATGCCTCCTACGAGCAGTACTTC.

The rearrangement joins TRBV19 to TRBJ2-7, with D possibly matching TRBD2 (7 bases). V gave up 5 bases and J gave up 3 bases, with 14 bases separating them. Germline V CDR1 and CDR2: LNHDA, SQIVND (reference sequence). This CDR3 region has 14 residues. CDR3 residues: CASSLRGAGYEQYF. The CDR3 region has the DNA TGTGCCAGTAGTCTCCGGGGGGCAGGCTACGAGCAGTACTTC.

This clone is medium-sized within its sample. The rearrangement uses TRBV28 and TRBJ2-1; tentative D call: TRBD1 (5 bases). In germline, CDR1 is MDHEN, CDR2 SYDVKM. V was shortened by 4 bases and J by 7 bases, with 11 bases between the two germline ends. The CDR3 has 13 residues. CDR3 nucleotide sequence: TGTGCCAGCAGTTATCCAGGGCTGAATGAGCAGTTCTTC. This codes for CASSYPGLNEQFF.

This chain uses TRBV29-1 with TRBJ1-3, with TRBD1 identical over 7 bases. This CDR3 is built from 15 residues. V trimming: 4 bases; J trimming: 4 bases; junction bases outside the gene matches: 10. Germline CDR1 reads SQVTM; CDR2 reads ANQGSEA. CDR3 DNA: TGCAGCGTTGTTGGTAGGGGGCAAGGCGGAAACACCATATATTTT. This gives the protein CSVVGRGQGGNTIYF.

The gene calls are TRBV19 and TRBJ2-5, with 13 bases matching TRBD2. Germline CDR1 LNHDA, CDR2 SQIVND (reference sequence). This CDR3 has 15 residues. V lost 4 bases and J lost 3; bases outside the gene matches: 2. The CDR3 DNA reads as TGTGCCAGTAGTACCGGACTAGCGGGGGAAGAGACCCAGTACTTC. Its translation: CASSTGLAGEETQYF.

The chain has TRBV28 and TRBJ2-7; 7 nucleotides line up with TRBD1. The germline V gene encodes CDR1 MDHEN and CDR2 SYDVKM. V trimming: 5 bases; J trimming: 5 bases; junction bases outside the gene matches: 12. The CDR3 runs 15 residues. The CDR3 DNA reads TGTGCCAGCAGTCCCTTTCGACCTACAGGGGACGAGCAGTACTTC. This sequence encodes CASSPFRPTGDEQYF.

The chain has TRBV5-1 and TRBJ1-5; D uncertain. V gave up 0 bases and J gave up 3 bases, with 10 bases separating them. The CDR3 consists of 15 residues. In germline, CDR1 is SGHRS, CDR2 YFSETQ. The CDR3 DNA sequence: TGCGCCAGCAGCTTGGCCGGACGGAACAATCAGCCCCAGCATTTT. As protein: CASSLAGRNNQPQHF.

This sequence joins TRBV19 and TRBJ2-7, with TRBD2 as a possible D gene (6 bases). CDR3 length: 13 amino acids. Deletions cut 5 bases from V and 2 bases from J, with 10 bases between. Germline CDR1 is LNHDA and CDR2 is SQIVND (reference sequence). The DNA of the CDR3 is TGTGCCAGTAGTTGGGGGGTCGCCTACGAGCAGTACTTC. Translated, it gives CASSWGVAYEQYF. The whole variable domain, remainder taken from reference TRBV19 and TRBJ2-7, is DGGITQSPKYLFRKEGQNVTLSCEQNLNHDAMYWYRQDPGQGLRLIYYSQIVNDFQKGDIAEGYSVSREKKESFPLTVTSAQKNPTAFYLCASSWGVAYEQYFGPGTRLTVT.

J is TRBJ1-6 and V is TRBV30, with TRBD1 identical over 8 bases. The CDR3 is made up of 12 amino acids. With 4 bases clipped from V and 9 bases from J, the junction kept 2 bases outside the gene matches. Germline assignment: CDR1 GTSNPN and CDR2 SVGIG (reference sequence). CDR3 residues: CAWNQGASPLHF. DNA of the CDR3: TGTGCCTGGAACCAGGGGGCTTCACCCCTCCACTTT. The full variable domain, with the rest looked up from reference TRBV30 and TRBJ1-6, is SQTIHQWPATLVQPVGSPLSLECTVEGTSNPNLYWYRQAAGRGLQLLFYSVGIGQISSEVPQNLSASRPQDRQFILSSKKLLLSDSGFYLCAWNQGASPLHFGNGTRLTVT.

The V call is TRBV29-1, the J call TRBJ2-5, with D unresolved. Germline V gene data show CDR1 as SQVTM and CDR2 as ANQGSEA. The CDR3 is 12 amino acids. V was shortened by 4 bases and J by 3 bases, with 9 bases between the two germline ends. CDR3 DNA: TGCAGCGTTGCGGTGGCGGAAGAGACCCAGTACTTC. Translating it yields CSVAVAEETQYF.